This T cell receptor beta chain was sequenced for a study of cytomegalovirus exposure and HLA in healthy donors. Across the study: Tens of millions of unique TCRs from HLA-typed donors were held in an early release of data.

The CDR3 consists of 16 residues. Germline V lookup: CDR1 SGHVS, CDR2 FQNEAQ. V lost 4 bases and J lost 6; bases outside the gene matches: 9. The PCR contained 60 Vbeta and 13 Jbeta primers. Using immunoSEQ multiplex PCR, the repertoire was profiled, and TCRdb retains in-frame clones only, with some absent. In the table there are 160,000 or so clones, around three quarters of which are singletons. The sample consisted of PBMCs. This TCR was recovered from a woman aged 35 to 49 in good health and CMV-seronegative. The V call is TRBV7-8, the J call TRBJ2-1, with TRBD2 identical over 10 bases. The CDR3 region has the DNA TGTGCCAGCAGCTCTCCTTTGGGACTAGCGTCCAATGAGCAGTTCTTC. As protein: CASSSPLGLASNEQFF.